This TCR beta chain was sequenced for a study of blood T cells in healthy people across ages. This CDR3 has 16 residues. In germline, CDR1 is SNHLY, CDR2 FYNNEI. V dropped 5 bases and J dropped 2 bases, with 17 bases sitting between them. Primers used in a second PCR of about 7 to 12 cycles were a sample-barcoded 5' primer and a J-beta primer mix. MiXCR, run by TCRdb on the 5' RACE reads, gives a single entry per CDR3 protein. The table has 750,000 or so distinct CDR3 sequences, about 25% seen once; the top ten hold more than 7.5%. Comment on this clonotype: The target antigen is unknown.

General observations from the study: Long-lived donors had more naive CD4+ cells and higher diversity than aged donors.

These same data were also listed under a study on T cells of mothers and their children. That source reports: Maternal samples each gave over 9 million TCR beta CDR3 reads, and child samples several million each. Thymic selection shapes TCR recombination output similarly in related and unrelated pairs.

This clonotype was sampled from a boy between 10 and 17 years old in good health. The chain combines TRBV2 with TRBJ2-3; D call uncertain. The sample taken for sequencing was blood. The CDR3 bases are TGTGCCAGCAGTTCCCACTCGGGCGAGTACACAGATACGCAGTATTTT. This codes for CASSSHSGEYTDTQYF.